This TCR beta chain was captured in a study of Graves' ophthalmopathy and Graves' hyperthyroidism. Study-level information: Peripheral blood was gathered at the point of initial diagnosis, before any treatment started.

Scientists amplified the TCR beta CDR3 regions from RNA transcripts. HTBI-primed RT-PCR formed the first round, and a multiplex PCR formed the second. TCRdb recomputed calls from the multiplex PCR reads with MiXCR, one row per CDR3 protein. The profile shows 200,000 to 300,000 distinct CDR3 sequences, around 50% of them singletons. Moderate-to-severe activity, with CAS ≥3, NOSPECS ≥4 and duration under 3 months, characterized the donors with ophthalmopathy. The evidence that diagnosis relied on was clinical symptoms, serum thyroxine, TRAb, thyroid ultrasound and orbital computed tomography. Someone took the PBMCs out of around 10 ml of fresh peripheral blood. Concerning this clonotype: The junction departs from the called germline gene at one end, perhaps through a read error.

Per the germline V gene, CDR1 is WSHSY and CDR2 is SAAADI. The CDR3 spans 16 residues. The clonotype originates from an adult man with Graves' ophthalmopathy. Sequenced input: peripheral blood. The chain uses TRBV10-2 and TRBJ2-2, with D tentatively TRBD1 or TRBD2 (5 bases each). CDR3 nucleotide sequence: TGTGCCAGCTCACCTAATGGGGGAGCGAACACCGGGGAGCTGTTTTTT. This gives the protein CASSPNGGANTGELFF.